This T cell receptor beta chain appears in the sequencing data of a study of T cells after yellow fever vaccination. Study in general: Low-cell-number fractions underwent preparation using SMART-Seq v4 Ultra Low Input. Findings and caveats of the study: Re-detected after boosting: most primary clones, about 95% of CD4 and about 90% of CD8.

This clonotype was counted between two and nine times. The antigen is not known. Production of TCR cDNA was by 5'RACE template switching, which also added a universal primer site and UMIs. In TCRdb, the 5' RACE reads were re-called with MiXCR into one record per CDR3 protein. Here the sample spans 450,000 to 600,000 distinct CDR3 sequences, roughly 17% being singletons. CDR3 size: 16 residues. The germline V gene encodes CDR1 LNHNV and CDR2 YYDKDF (reference sequence). V was pared by 4 bases and J by 0 bases, with 12 bases between. Sequencing used PBMCs, obtained more than 4 days after the first yellow fever vaccination. V is TRBV15 and J is TRBJ2-2; either TRBD1 or TRBD2 may supply D (5 bases each). The sequence derives from a man younger than 35 who received the YFV17D yellow fever vaccine. In nucleotides, the CDR3 is TGTGCCACCAGCACAAGGGACGCCTCGAACACCGGGGAGCTGTTTTTT. Amino acid sequence: CATSTRDASNTGELFF.